This T cell receptor beta chain was recovered during a study of blood T cell repertoires in COVID-19. The overall study: Sites across the United States, Italy and Spain contributed samples from acute and convalescent COVID-19. T cells, B-cell-depleted T cells, or PBMCs provided the cDNA or gDNA that served as material.

Sequencing used immunoSEQ multiplex PCR; TCRdb keeps in-frame clones, though not all of them. The table includes approximately 460,000 clones, 89% detected once. This CDR3 spans 15 amino acids. In germline, CDR1 is SGHDT, CDR2 YYEEEE. V lost 1 base, J lost 3 bases, and 14 bases lay in between. In Seattle, patients joined the study during active infection and were tracked longitudinally. The sequencing sample was made of peripheral blood. This rearrangement joins TRBV5-6 to TRBJ2-7; D is unclear. The receptor comes from a man aged 18-30 years with COVID-19, enrolled during active disease. In DNA form, the CDR3 reads TGTGCCAGCAGCTTGTTATTTGAGAGTAACTACGAGCAGTACTTC. Translating gives CASSLLFESNYEQYF.